This T cell receptor beta chain appears in the sequencing data of a study of T cells after yellow fever vaccination. Germline V CDR1 and CDR2: MGHRA, YSYEKL. V lost 1 base to trimming and J lost 6 bases, with 15 bases between them. This CDR3 spans 15 amino acids. TCRdb re-derived calls from the 5' RACE reads in MiXCR, one entry per CDR3 protein. The table records under 400,000 distinct CDR3 sequences, 12% of them present only once. Sequenced here: CD4+ T cells sorted from PBMCs, sampled 15 days after the yellow fever booster vaccination. The source is a man aged 18 to 35 who received the YFV17D yellow fever vaccine. The V gene is TRBV4-1, the J gene TRBJ1-2; D possibly corresponds to TRBD1 (5 bases). CDR3 in amino acids: CASSQGDFKRDGYTF. The DNA for the CDR3 is TGCGCCAGCAGCCAAGGGGACTTTAAGAGGGATGGCTACACCTTC.